These 8 T cell receptor beta chains were all obtained from the same sample, sequenced in a study of control samples from healthy donors and cancer patients. The protocol was immunoSEQ multiplex PCR, while the TCRdb copy is restricted to in-frame clones and leaves out a portion. The sample shows around 140,000 clones, approximately 91% of them seen only once. Specimen: blood. The origin of the receptors is a man in his thirties or forties in good health.

The V and J genes are TRBV6-1 and TRBJ1-2; 7 bases line up with TRBD1. The CDR3 is 15 residues long. V dropped 0 bases and J dropped 4; count of bases not matched to a gene: 5. Germline loops: CDR1 MNHNS, CDR2 SASEGT. The CDR3 bases are TGTGCCAGCAGTGAAGCCACAGGGGAGGGCTATGGCTACACCTTC. It yields the protein CASSEATGEGYGYTF.

The chain combines TRBV5-6 with TRBJ2-7, with 8 bases lining up with TRBD1. The germline gives CDR1 SGHDT, CDR2 YYEEEE. The CDR3 consists of 16 residues. Germline trimming cut 4 bases from V and 1 base from J; bases unmatched to any gene: 10. The CDR3 loop is CASSILDRGDSYEQYF. The CDR3 bases are TGTGCCAGCAGCATACTCGACAGGGGCGATTCCTACGAGCAGTACTTC.

The chain carries TRBV5-1 and TRBJ1-6, with D perhaps matching TRBD1 (5 bases). Germline values: CDR1 SGHRS, CDR2 YFSETQ. V was shortened by 4 bases and J by 0 bases, with 8 bases between the two germline ends. The CDR3 covers 15 residues. In nucleotides, the CDR3 is TGCGCCAGCAGCCGCAGGGACTCCTATAATTCACCCCTCCACTTT. It encodes CASSRRDSYNSPLHF.

The CDR3 here is CASSDSGQENQPQHF. CDR3 bases: TGTGCCAGCAGTGACTCGGGACAGGAGAATCAGCCCCAGCATTTT. The chain uses TRBV9 and TRBJ1-5; 8 bases align to TRBD1. Germline CDR1 SGDLS, CDR2 YYNGEE. Trimming at V came to 5 bases and at J to 4 bases, leaving 8 bases not matched to a gene. The CDR3 sequence is 15 residues long. The full variable domain, in which reference TRBV9 and TRBJ1-5 provide the parts outside the CDR3, is DSGVTQTPKHLITATGQRVTLRCSPRSGDLSVYWYQQSLDQGLQFLIQYYNGEERAKGNILERFSAQQFPDLHSELNLSSLELGDSALYFCASSDSGQENQPQHFGDGTRLSIL.

This clone was seen once. The chain recombines TRBV7-2 with TRBJ2-3; TRBD1 might be the D (6 bases). The length of the CDR3 is 15 residues. Trimming took off 1 base at V and 2 bases at J, with 10 bases between the two ends. Germline V lookup: CDR1 SGHTA, CDR2 FQGNSA. CDR3 DNA sequence: TGTGCCAGCAGCTTAGGTGGGGGCCCCACAGATACGCAGTATTTT. Translated: CASSLGGGPTDTQYF.

CDR3 protein: CAISDQATGGDTQYF. In DNA form, the CDR3 reads TGTGCCATCAGTGACCAGGCTACGGGGGGGGATACGCAGTATTTT. The V gene is TRBV10-3, the J gene TRBJ2-3, with 8 positions matching TRBD2. Germline CDR1 reads ENHRY; CDR2 reads SYGVKD. V was clipped by 3 bases and J by 6 bases; unmatched bases: 8. This CDR3 has 15 residues.

This chain joins TRBV6-1 and TRBJ1-5, with unresolved D. CDR1 MNHNS and CDR2 SASEGT come from the germline V gene. This CDR3 has 16 amino acids. Trimming took 1 base from V and 4 from J, leaving 14 bases between them. CDR3 nucleotide sequence: TGTGCCAGCAGTGAAGGGGTACCCCATTGGAATCAGCCCCAGCATTTT. As protein: CASSEGVPHWNQPQHF.

This chain joins TRBV2 and TRBJ1-2, with 11 bases aligning to TRBD1. This CDR3 has 14 residues. V dropped 6 bases and J dropped 3; count of bases not matched to a gene: 3. Looked up from germline, CDR1 is SNHLY and CDR2 is FYNNEI. The chain's CDR3 is CASRGQGVYYGYTF. Written as DNA, the CDR3 is TGTGCCAGCAGGGGACAGGGGGTTTACTATGGCTACACCTTC.